The 19 T cell receptor beta chains in this list originate from one sample, sequenced in a study of T-cell reconstitution after alpha-beta-depleted transplantation in children (dated by TCRdb to the mid-2010s). Library creation used PCR. The reads were generated on an Illumina HiSeq 2500. To normalize quantification of the TCRbeta repertoire, the TCR libraries were built with molecular barcoding that relied on unique molecular identifiers. TCRdb reanalyzed the raw reads on its own, using fastp at Q25 for trimming and MiXCR for clone calling, and kept in-frame beta chains. Each CDR3 protein gets just one entry, which takes the most common genes and DNA from the rows behind it. The sample table contains about 480,000 distinct CDR3 sequences; only one count was recorded for under 15% of them. Approximately 5.4% of the sample comes from the top ten. The sample was PBMCs from the stem cell graft donor, taken from the stem cell graft. All receptors derive from a human donor who donated a stem cell graft to a child with combined immunodeficiency.

This clonotype was seen at least ten times. The rearrangement joins TRBV7-2 to TRBJ2-7; 10 nucleotides agree with TRBD2. The V segment lost 3 bases and the J segment 4 bases; nucleotides outside the gene matches: 3. Germline-derived CDR1 and CDR2 are SGHTA and FQGNSA. The CDR3 length is 14 residues. CDR3 DNA sequence: TGTGCCAGCAGCTTCTCTAGCGGGGGTTACGAGCAGTACTTC. This codes for CASSFSSGGYEQYF.

V is TRBV6-5 and J is TRBJ2-7; 12 bases are a match to TRBD2. Germline V gene sequence: CDR1 MNHEY, CDR2 SVGAGI. V was pared by 8 bases and J by 6 bases, with 5 bases of the junction left unmatched. This CDR3 contains 13 residues. In DNA form, the CDR3 reads TGTGCCAGCGGACTAGCGGGGAGCGGCGAGCAGTACTTC. It yields the protein CASGLAGSGEQYF.

This clonotype was counted once. Since the CDR3 does not end with the conserved phenylalanine or tryptophan, this likely comes from a read error. The rearrangement joins TRBV7-2 to TRBJ1-1, with D uncertain. Germline CDR1 is SGHTA and CDR2 is FQGNSA. The CDR3 has 14 residues. CDR3 bases: TGTGCCAGCAGCTTAGGGGGAGCGAACCCTGAAGCTTTCTGT. It encodes CASSLGGANPEAFC.

The chain employs TRBV27 and TRBJ2-2; no reliable D call. The length of the CDR3 is 10 residues. Germline V lookup: CDR1 MNHEY, CDR2 SMNVEV (reference sequence). The germline V and J ends were trimmed by 11 bases and 4 bases, with 5 bases remaining between them. For the CDR3, the DNA is TGTGCCGGCCTCACCGGGGAGCTGTTTTTT. It translates to CAGLTGELFF.

This sequence joins TRBV6-2 or TRBV6-3 and TRBJ1-1; D perhaps matches TRBD1 (5 bases). Trimming took 0 bases from V and 0 from J, leaving 8 bases between them. The CDR3 runs to 15 residues. Germline V gene data show CDR1 as MNHEY and CDR2 as SVGEGT. The CDR3 spells CASSYSWGLNTEAFF. In DNA, the CDR3 is TGTGCCAGCAGTTACTCTTGGGGGTTGAACACTGAAGCTTTCTTT.

This clonotype has more than one count but fewer than ten. V and J are TRBV11-1 and TRBJ2-3; D uncertain. With 5 bases removed from V and 6 bases from J, the gap between germline ends came to 9 bases. The CDR3 totals 12 residues. The germline CDR1 and CDR2 sequences are SGHAT and FQDESV (reference sequence). CDR3 DNA sequence: TGTGCCAGCAGCCTTCTATTGGATACGCAGTATTTT. This translates into CASSLLLDTQYF.

This clonotype has only a few counts. The chain carries TRBV7-2 and TRBJ2-7, with 8 nucleotides matching TRBD1. With 8 bases clipped from V and 5 bases from J, the junction kept 14 bases outside the gene matches. The CDR3 totals 15 residues. From germline, CDR1 is SGHTA and CDR2 FQGNSA. The CDR3 DNA sequence: TGTGCCAGCTTCGACCCCGGGACAGGTATACACGAGCAGTACTTC. Translated: CASFDPGTGIHEQYF.

V and J are TRBV6-2 or TRBV6-3 and TRBJ2-5; 8 bases map to TRBD1. The CDR3 sequence is 16 residues long. The germline V gene encodes CDR1 MNHEY and CDR2 SVGEGT. Trimming took 2 bases from V and 5 from J; bases not matched to a gene: 10. In DNA, the CDR3 is TGTGCCAGCAGTTACCGCCCGGACAGGGCTTGGGAGACCCAGTACTTC. Translation: CASSYRPDRAWETQYF.

This clonotype appeared a few times. The rearrangement uses TRBV4-3 and TRBJ2-1; TRBD2 matches at 12 bases. The germline gives CDR1 LGHNA, CDR2 YSLEER. V was clipped by 0 bases and J by 8 bases; unmatched bases: 11. CDR3 length: 18 amino acids. CDR3 sequence: CASSQEGVLAGGVDEQFF. In nucleotides, the CDR3 is TGCGCCAGCAGCCAAGAGGGAGTACTAGCGGGAGGTGTGGATGAGCAGTTCTTC.

Many counts were recorded for this clonotype. This chain connects TRBV6-2 or TRBV6-3 to TRBJ2-3; unclear D gene. This CDR3 contains 11 residues. The V gene's germline CDR1 is MNHEY and CDR2 SVGEGT. Trimming cost V 8 bases and J 3 bases, with 6 bases left between them. CDR3 amino acids: CASLDTDTQYF. Written as DNA, the CDR3 is TGTGCCAGCTTGGATACAGATACGCAGTATTTT.

The table lists this clonotype with a few counts. The chain has TRBV29-1 and TRBJ2-7, with a possible D match to TRBD1 (6 bases). Between the trimmed V and J ends, which lost 7 bases and 2 bases, there was a span of 12 bases. The CDR3 totals 12 residues. Germline V gene data show CDR1 as SQVTM and CDR2 as ANQGSEA. The CDR3 DNA reads as TGCAGCGGGGGACACTCTACCTACGAGCAGTACTTC. Amino acid sequence: CSGGHSTYEQYF.

The chain employs TRBV29-1 and TRBJ2-3, with D uncertain. V shed 3 bases and J shed 3 bases, with 10 bases lying between them. The CDR3 spans 13 residues. The V gene's germline CDR1 is SQVTM and CDR2 ANQGSEA. CDR3 coding DNA: TGCAGCGTTGACTATCCAGGTACAGATACGCAGTATTTT. Its translation is CSVDYPGTDTQYF.

This clonotype appeared a few times. One end of the junction varies from germline; a read error may be responsible. V usage is TRBV7-3 and J usage is TRBJ2-1; 8 bases fit TRBD2. CDR1 SGHTA and CDR2 FQGTGA come from the germline V gene. The CDR3 consists of 16 residues. The CDR3 here is CASSITGGNSYNEQFF. The CDR3 DNA reads TGTGCCAGCAGCATAACGGGGGGGAATTCCTACAATGAGCAGTTCTTC.

The chain couples TRBV4-3 to TRBJ2-7; TRBD1 agrees at 8 bases. Germline loops: CDR1 LGHNA, CDR2 YSLEER. After removal of 4 bases from V and 3 bases from J, the junction contained 8 bases not matched to a gene. The CDR3 sequence is 15 residues long. CDR3 residues: CASSRRPGQVYEQYF. The CDR3 DNA reads as TGCGCCAGCAGCCGGCGGCCGGGACAGGTCTACGAGCAGTACTTC.

The table lists this clonotype with many counts. J is TRBJ1-5 and V is TRBV4-3; D remains unclear. CDR1 and CDR2 (germline): LGHNA, YSLEER. V was cut by 1 base and J by 4 bases, with 5 bases left in between. The length of the CDR3 is 13 residues. The CDR3 loop reads CASSQARNQPQHF. The CDR3 DNA is TGCGCCAGCAGCCAAGCGCGGAATCAGCCCCAGCATTTT.

The gene calls are TRBV12-3 or TRBV12-4 and TRBJ1-2, with 7 bases aligning to TRBD1. The CDR3 extends over 15 amino acids. J lost 7 bases, V lost 2 bases, and 10 bases had no gene match. CDR3 residues: CASSLWAGGKAGYTF. The CDR3 bases are TGTGCCAGCAGTTTATGGGCAGGGGGGAAGGCTGGCTACACCTTC.

This chain links TRBV7-9 with TRBJ1-2; D is uncertain. The V end lost 5 bases, the J end lost 4 bases, and 8 bases lay between the germline ends. The germline gives CDR1 SEHNR, CDR2 FQNEAQ (reference sequence). The CDR3 sequence is 12 residues long. In nucleotides, the CDR3 is TGTGCCAGCAGCCCAGCCCCCTATGGCTACACCTTC. This encodes CASSPAPYGYTF. The whole variable domain, remainder taken from reference TRBV7-9 and TRBJ1-2, is DTGVSQNPRHKITKRGQNVTFRCDPISEHNRLYWYRQTLGQGPEFLTYFQNEAQLEKSRLLSDRFSAERPKGSFSTLEIQRTEQGDSAMYLCASSPAPYGYTFGSGTRLTVV.

This clonotype has a handful of counts. The chain employs TRBV7-9 and TRBJ2-7; 7 nucleotides agree with TRBD2. In germline, CDR1 is SEHNR, CDR2 FQNEAQ (reference sequence). V dropped 5 bases and J dropped 9; count of bases not matched to a gene: 13. This CDR3 has 14 amino acids. CDR3 coding DNA: TGTGCCAGCAGCCTGGGGCTAGCGGAGGCTGGGCAGTACTTC. Its protein product is CASSLGLAEAGQYF.

There are many counts of this clonotype. The chain employs TRBV25-1 and TRBJ2-6, with D perhaps matching TRBD2 (5 bases). Germline-derived CDR1 and CDR2 are MGHDK and SYGVNS. Trimming took off 3 bases at V and 0 bases at J, with 15 bases between the two ends. The CDR3 loop spans 18 amino acids. CDR3 sequence: CASSDVPSGFSGANVLTF. In DNA, the CDR3 is TGTGCCAGCAGTGACGTTCCGTCGGGGTTCTCTGGGGCCAACGTCCTGACTTTC. Variable domain in full (rest from reference TRBV25-1 and TRBJ2-6): EADIYQTPRYLVIGTGKKITLECSQTMGHDKMYWYQQDPGMELHLIHYSYGVNSTEKGDLSSESTVSRIRTEHFPLTLESARPSHTSQYLCASSDVPSGFSGANVLTFGAGSRLTVL.